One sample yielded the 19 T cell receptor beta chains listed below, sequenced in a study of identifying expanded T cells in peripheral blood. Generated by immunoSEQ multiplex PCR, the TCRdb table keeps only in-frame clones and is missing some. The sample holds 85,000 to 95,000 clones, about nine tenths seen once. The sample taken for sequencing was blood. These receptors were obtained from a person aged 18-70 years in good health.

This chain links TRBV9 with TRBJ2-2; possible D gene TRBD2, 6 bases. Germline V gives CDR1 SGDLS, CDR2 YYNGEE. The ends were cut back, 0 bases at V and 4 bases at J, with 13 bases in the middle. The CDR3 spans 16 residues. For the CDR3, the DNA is TGTGCCAGCAGCGTAGCCGGTCAGGGACTCACCGGGGAGCTGTTTTTT. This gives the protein CASSVAGQGLTGELFF. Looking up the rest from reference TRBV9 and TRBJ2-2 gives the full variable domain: DSGVTQTPKHLITATGQRVTLRCSPRSGDLSVYWYQQSLDQGLQFLIQYYNGEERAKGNILERFSAQQFPDLHSELNLSSLELGDSALYFCASSVAGQGLTGELFFGEGSRLTVL.

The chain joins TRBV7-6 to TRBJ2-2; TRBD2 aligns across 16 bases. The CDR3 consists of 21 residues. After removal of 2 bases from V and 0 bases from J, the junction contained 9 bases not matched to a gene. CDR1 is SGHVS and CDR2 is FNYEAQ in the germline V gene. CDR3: CASSLPAAGLAGGANTGELFF. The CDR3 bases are TGTGCCAGCAGCTTACCAGCGGCGGGACTAGCGGGGGGGGCGAACACCGGGGAGCTGTTTTTT.

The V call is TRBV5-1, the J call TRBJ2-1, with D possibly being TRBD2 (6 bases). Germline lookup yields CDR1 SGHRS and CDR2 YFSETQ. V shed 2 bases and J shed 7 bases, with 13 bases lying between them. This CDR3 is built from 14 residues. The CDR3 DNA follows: TGCGCCAGCAGCTTCGGGCAGGGAGGAAATGAGCAGTTCTTC. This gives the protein CASSFGQGGNEQFF.

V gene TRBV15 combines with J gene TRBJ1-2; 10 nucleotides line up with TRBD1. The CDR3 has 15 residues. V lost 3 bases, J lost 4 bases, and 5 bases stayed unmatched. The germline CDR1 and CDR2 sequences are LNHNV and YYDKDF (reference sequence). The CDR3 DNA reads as TGTGCCACCAGCAGGGAGACAGGGGGCGTCTATGGCTACACCTTC. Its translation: CATSRETGGVYGYTF.

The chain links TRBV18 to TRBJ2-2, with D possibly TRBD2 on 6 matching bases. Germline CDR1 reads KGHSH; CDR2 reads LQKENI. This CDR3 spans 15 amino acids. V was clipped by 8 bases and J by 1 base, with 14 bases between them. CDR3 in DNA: TGTGCCAGCACATGGGACTGGATGAACACCGGGGAGCTGTTTTTT. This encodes CASTWDWMNTGELFF. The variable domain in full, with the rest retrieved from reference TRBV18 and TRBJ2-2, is NAGVMQNPRHLVRRRGQEARLRCSPMKGHSHVYWYRQLPEEGLKFMVYLQKENIIDESGMPKERFSAEFPKEGPSILRIQQVVRGDSAAYFCASTWDWMNTGELFFGEGSRLTVL.

CDR3 in DNA: TGTGCCACCAGCAGAGACACCTATGGCTACACCTTC. This translates into CATSRDTYGYTF. The chain carries TRBV15 and TRBJ1-2; the D is unclear. Germline CDR1 LNHNV, CDR2 YYDKDF (reference sequence). Trimming cost V 0 bases and J 4 bases, with 3 bases left between them. The CDR3 has 12 residues.

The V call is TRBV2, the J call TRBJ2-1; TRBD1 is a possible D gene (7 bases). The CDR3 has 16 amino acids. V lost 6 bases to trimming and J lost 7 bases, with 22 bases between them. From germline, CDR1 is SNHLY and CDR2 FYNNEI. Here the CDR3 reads CASSSADRVAGNEQFF. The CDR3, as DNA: TGTGCCAGCAGCTCCGCTGACAGGGTGGCGGGGAATGAGCAGTTCTTC.

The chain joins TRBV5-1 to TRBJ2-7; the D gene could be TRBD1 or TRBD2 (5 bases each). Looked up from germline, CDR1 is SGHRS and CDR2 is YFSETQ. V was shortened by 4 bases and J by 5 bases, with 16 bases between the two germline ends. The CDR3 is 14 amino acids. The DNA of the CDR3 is TGCGCCAGCAGCCCCCAATCTGGGGACGACGAGCAGTACTTC. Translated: CASSPQSGDDEQYF.

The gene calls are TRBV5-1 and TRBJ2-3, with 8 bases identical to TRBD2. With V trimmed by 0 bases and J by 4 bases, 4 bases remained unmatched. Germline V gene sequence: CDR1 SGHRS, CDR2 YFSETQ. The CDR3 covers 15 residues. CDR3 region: CASSLGGLASDTQYF. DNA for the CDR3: TGCGCCAGCAGCTTGGGCGGACTAGCATCAGATACGCAGTATTTT.

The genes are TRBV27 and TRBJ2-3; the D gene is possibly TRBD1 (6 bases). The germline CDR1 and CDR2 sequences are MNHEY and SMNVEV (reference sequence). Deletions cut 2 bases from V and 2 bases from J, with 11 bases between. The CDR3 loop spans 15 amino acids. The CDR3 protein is CASSLGGRFTDTQYF. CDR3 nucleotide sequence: TGTGCCAGCAGTTTAGGGGGCAGATTCACAGATACGCAGTATTTT.

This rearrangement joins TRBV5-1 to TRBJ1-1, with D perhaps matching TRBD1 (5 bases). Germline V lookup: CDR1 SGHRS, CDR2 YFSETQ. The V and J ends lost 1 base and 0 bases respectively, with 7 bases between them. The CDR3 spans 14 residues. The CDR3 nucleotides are TGCGCCAGCAGCTTGACAGGACTGAACACTGAAGCTTTCTTT. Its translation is CASSLTGLNTEAFF.

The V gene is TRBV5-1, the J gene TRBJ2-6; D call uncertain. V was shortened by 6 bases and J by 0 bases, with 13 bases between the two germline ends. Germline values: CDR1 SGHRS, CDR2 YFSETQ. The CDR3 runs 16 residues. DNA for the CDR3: TGCGCCAGCACAAGTATCGCTGACTCTGGGGCCAACGTCCTGACTTTC. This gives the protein CASTSIADSGANVLTF.

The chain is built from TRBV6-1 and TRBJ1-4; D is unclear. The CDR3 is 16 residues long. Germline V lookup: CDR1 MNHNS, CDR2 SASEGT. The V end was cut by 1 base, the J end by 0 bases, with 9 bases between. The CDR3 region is CASSEETVTTNEKLFF. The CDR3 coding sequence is TGTGCCAGCAGTGAAGAGACCGTTACAACTAATGAAAAACTGTTTTTT.

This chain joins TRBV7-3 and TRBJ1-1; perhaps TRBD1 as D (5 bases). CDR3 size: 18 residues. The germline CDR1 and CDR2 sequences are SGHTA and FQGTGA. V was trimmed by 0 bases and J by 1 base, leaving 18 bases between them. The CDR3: CASSLTSGAGIENTEAFF. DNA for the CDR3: TGTGCCAGCAGCTTAACATCCGGGGCCGGGATCGAGAACACTGAAGCTTTCTTT.

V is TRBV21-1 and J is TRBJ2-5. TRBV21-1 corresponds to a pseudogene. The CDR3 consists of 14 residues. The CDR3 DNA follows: TGTGCCAGCAGCAAAGGGGGCAGAGGGGAGACCCAGTACTTC. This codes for CASSKGGRGETQYF.

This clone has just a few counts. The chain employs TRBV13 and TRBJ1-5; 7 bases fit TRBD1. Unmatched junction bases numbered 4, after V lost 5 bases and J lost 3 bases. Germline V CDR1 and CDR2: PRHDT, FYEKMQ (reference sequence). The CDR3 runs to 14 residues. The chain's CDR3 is CASSQQGSNQPQHF. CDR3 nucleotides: TGTGCCAGCAGCCAACAGGGGTCCAATCAGCCCCAGCATTTT.

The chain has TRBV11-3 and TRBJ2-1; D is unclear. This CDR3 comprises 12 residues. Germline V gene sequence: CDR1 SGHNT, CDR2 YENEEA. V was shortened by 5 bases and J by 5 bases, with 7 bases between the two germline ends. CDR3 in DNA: TGTGCCAGCAGCCGTAGCCACAATGAGCAGTTCTTC. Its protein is CASSRSHNEQFF.

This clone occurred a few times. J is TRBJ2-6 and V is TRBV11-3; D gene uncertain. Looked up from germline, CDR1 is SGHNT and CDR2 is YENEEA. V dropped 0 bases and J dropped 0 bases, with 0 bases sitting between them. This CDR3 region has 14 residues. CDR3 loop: CASSLDSGANVLTF. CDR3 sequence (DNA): TGTGCCAGCAGCTTAGACTCTGGGGCCAACGTCCTGACTTTC.

As DNA, the CDR3 is TGTGCCAGCAGCTTGGTGTCGTCAACTAATGAAAAACTGTTTTTT. This gives the protein CASSLVSSTNEKLFF. The chain joins TRBV5-6 to TRBJ1-4; D remains ambiguous. Trimming removed 0 bases from V and 0 bases from J, with 6 bases in between. The CDR3 is 15 amino acids. CDR1 and CDR2 (germline): SGHDT, YYEEEE.